The 19 T cell receptor beta chains listed next were all sequenced from one sample in a study of T cells in narcolepsy. Sequencing used immunoSEQ multiplex PCR; TCRdb keeps in-frame clones, though not all of them. Found here are roughly 25,000 clones, around 85% of them singletons; the top ten hold less than 1.5%. Input material: CD45RA- memory CD4+ T cells from PBMCs. The receptor source for this set is a human donor with narcolepsy.

The CDR3 nucleotides are TGTGCCAGCTCACGGGAGGGACCGAGTGGCTACACCTTC. It is translated as CASSREGPSGYTF. The chain has TRBV18 and TRBJ1-2; the D gene is possibly TRBD1 (5 bases). With 4 bases removed from V and 7 bases from J, the gap between germline ends came to 13 bases. The germline CDR1 and CDR2 sequences are KGHSH and LQKENI. CDR3 length equals 13 residues.

The V gene is TRBV7-8, the J gene TRBJ1-2, with D hard to call. Deletions cut 8 bases from V and 3 bases from J, with 10 bases between. There are 12 residues in the CDR3. Germline assignment: CDR1 SGHVS and CDR2 FQNEAQ. The DNA of the CDR3 is TGTGCCAGCTTCCCTCTTGACTATGGCTACACCTTC. This codes for CASFPLDYGYTF. Variable domain in full (rest from reference TRBV7-8 and TRBJ1-2): GAGVSQSPRYKVAKRGQDVALRCDPISGHVSLFWYQQALGQGPEFLTYFQNEAQLDKSGLPSDRFFAERPEGSVSTLKIQRTQQEDSAVYLCASFPLDYGYTFGSGTRLTVV.

This chain uses TRBV19 with TRBJ2-4, with D tentatively TRBD1 (6 bases). This CDR3 region has 16 residues. Germline-derived CDR1 and CDR2 are LNHDA and SQIVND (reference sequence). Trimming pared 9 bases from V and 8 bases from J, leaving 26 bases between. The CDR3 sequence is CASRAEASRGFDIQYF. CDR3 DNA: TGTGCCAGCAGAGCCGAGGCGAGCAGGGGATTCGACATTCAGTACTTC. The entire variable domain, with the rest obtained from reference TRBV19 and TRBJ2-4, is as follows: DGGITQSPKYLFRKEGQNVTLSCEQNLNHDAMYWYRQDPGQGLRLIYYSQIVNDFQKGDIAEGYSVSREKKESFPLTVTSAQKNPTAFYLCASRAEASRGFDIQYFGAGTRLSVL.

The chain combines TRBV7-2 with TRBJ2-3, with 9 bases matching TRBD2. The CDR3 spans 16 residues. V lost 0 bases, J lost 0 bases, and 1 base stayed unmatched. Looked up from germline, CDR1 is SGHTA and CDR2 is FQGNSA. In DNA form, the CDR3 reads TGTGCCAGCAGCTTAGCAACTAGCGGGAGCACAGATACGCAGTATTTT. Protein: CASSLATSGSTDTQYF.

The chain joins TRBV18 to TRBJ1-1; 9 bases agree with TRBD1. V lost 6 bases to trimming and J lost 4 bases; unmatched junction nucleotides: 9. The CDR3 extends over 15 amino acids. Germline lookup yields CDR1 KGHSH and CDR2 LQKENI. The CDR3 protein is CASSRNGQGFTEAFF. The CDR3 coding sequence is TGTGCCAGCTCCCGCAACGGACAGGGGTTCACTGAAGCTTTCTTT.

The V call is TRBV7-2, the J call TRBJ1-2, with TRBD1 matching 7 bases. The V gene end was trimmed by 5 bases and the J gene end by 4 bases; junction bases not matched to a gene: 10. The germline V gene encodes CDR1 SGHTA and CDR2 FQGNSA. The length of the CDR3 is 15 residues. CDR3 sequence (DNA): TGTGCCAGCAGCCTCACGACAGGGCTCGGCTATGGCTACACCTTC. This translates into CASSLTTGLGYGYTF.

The chain carries TRBV9 and TRBJ2-1; 7 positions agree with TRBD2. Germline V gene sequence: CDR1 SGDLS, CDR2 YYNGEE. CDR3 length: 15 residues. The J segment lost 6 bases and the V segment lost 4 bases, leaving 10 bases of the junction unmatched. DNA of the CDR3: TGTGCCAGCAGCCCCGGGGGGACTCCGGGCAATGAGCAGTTCTTC. Translating gives CASSPGGTPGNEQFF.

The rearrangement links TRBV30 to TRBJ2-5; tentatively, D is TRBD2 (6 bases). The end of the DNA fits TRBJ2-7 better, so the J call may be wrong. This CDR3 spans 14 amino acids. Germline V CDR1 and CDR2: GTSNPN, SVGIG (reference sequence). The CDR3 here is CAWSATGATYEQYF. The CDR3 coding sequence is TGTGCCTGGAGTGCGACGGGAGCTACCTACGAGCAGTACTTC.

This chain uses TRBV5-6 with TRBJ1-2; D is unclear. Germline CDR1 SGHDT, CDR2 YYEEEE. The CDR3 sequence is 13 residues long. V lost 3 bases to trimming and J lost 8 bases, with 14 bases between them. CDR3 DNA: TGTGCCAGCAGCTCCCGGGCGGGGTCCGGCTACACCTTC. This sequence encodes CASSSRAGSGYTF.

The rearrangement links TRBV7-6 to TRBJ1-1, with 7 bases fitting TRBD1. The V gene end was trimmed by 5 bases and the J gene end by 1 base; junction bases not matched to a gene: 4. This CDR3 has 14 amino acids. Germline CDR1 is SGHVS and CDR2 is FNYEAQ. CDR3 nucleotide sequence: TGTGCCAGCAGCCTCAGACAGGGGAACACTGAAGCTTTCTTT. It yields the protein CASSLRQGNTEAFF.

The V and J genes are TRBV5-5 and TRBJ2-3; TRBD1 agrees at 8 bases. Germline V gene sequence: CDR1 SGHKS, CDR2 YYEKEE (reference sequence). V shed 5 bases, J shed 2 bases, and the junction held 4 bases outside the gene matches. The CDR3 has 14 amino acids. CDR3 loop: CASRGQVVTDTQYF. The CDR3 DNA is TGTGCCAGCAGGGGACAGGTAGTCACAGATACGCAGTATTTT.

This clone was recorded only once. The V and J genes are TRBV11-2 and TRBJ1-1, with D hard to call. Per germline, CDR1 SGHAT and CDR2 FQNNGV. The V and J ends lost 2 bases and 10 bases respectively, with 11 bases between them. The CDR3 consists of 12 residues. CDR3 bases: TGTGCCAGCAGCTTATCCCTGAGTGGAGCTTTCTTT. Its protein product is CASSLSLSGAFF.

The V call is TRBV4-1, the J call TRBJ2-2; D is possibly TRBD1 (6 bases). The germline V and J ends were trimmed by 7 bases and 2 bases, with 11 bases remaining between them. Germline-derived CDR1 and CDR2 are MGHRA and YSYEKL. This CDR3 has 14 amino acids. The CDR3 DNA reads as TGCGCCAGCAACCGGACAGAAAACACCGGGGAGCTGTTTTTT. Its translation is CASNRTENTGELFF.

The V call is TRBV19, the J call TRBJ1-4, with TRBD1 as a possible D gene (6 bases). Germline V gives CDR1 LNHDA, CDR2 SQIVND (reference sequence). CDR3 length equals 14 residues. The V and J ends lost 5 bases and 3 bases respectively, with 10 bases between them. CDR3 sequence reads: CASSQGTANEKLFF. The CDR3 DNA reads as TGTGCCAGTAGTCAGGGGACGGCTAATGAAAAACTGTTTTTT.

V gene TRBV19 combines with J gene TRBJ2-2, with 15 bases identical to TRBD2. Trimming took 4 bases from V and 4 from J; bases not matched to a gene: 13. CDR1 and CDR2 from the germline V gene are LNHDA and SQIVND (reference sequence). The CDR3 is 20 amino acids. CDR3 nucleotides: TGTGCCAGTAGTAGGCCGCCCGGACTAGCGGGAGGGCGGGGCACCGGGGAGCTGTTTTTT. This sequence encodes CASSRPPGLAGGRGTGELFF.

V usage is TRBV7-9 and J usage is TRBJ2-1; no clear D. V shed 5 bases and J shed 4 bases, with 21 bases lying between them. CDR3 length: 17 residues. Germline loops: CDR1 SEHNR, CDR2 FQNEAQ (reference sequence). The CDR3 bases are TGTGCCAGCAGCAAACACTCCCCAGTAAAACAGTACAATGAGCAGTTCTTC. Its translation is CASSKHSPVKQYNEQFF.

The CDR3 protein is CASSSSTEAFF. CDR3 bases: TGTGCCAGCAGTTCCAGCACTGAAGCTTTCTTT. This chain connects TRBV6-5 to TRBJ1-1; D not certain. Trimming pared 4 bases from V and 4 bases from J, leaving 4 bases between. The CDR3 totals 11 residues. CDR1 is MNHEY, CDR2 SVGAGI, per germline.

The chain carries TRBV18 and TRBJ2-1; 13 bases line up with TRBD2. The CDR3 is 15 residues long. The ends lost 2 bases at V and 9 bases at J; junction bases unmatched: 4. From germline, CDR1 is KGHSH and CDR2 LQKENI. In DNA form, the CDR3 reads TGTGCCAGCTCACCAGAGACTAGCGGGAGGATTGAGCAGTTCTTC. It encodes CASSPETSGRIEQFF.

The V gene is TRBV5-4, the J gene TRBJ2-1; 10 nucleotides agree with TRBD2. V lost 4 bases, J lost 1 base, and 8 bases stayed unmatched. CDR1 is SGHNT and CDR2 is YYREEE in the germline V gene (reference sequence). The CDR3 sequence is 17 residues long. CDR3 sequence reads: CASSPVGTSVSYNEQFF. CDR3 DNA: TGTGCCAGCAGCCCGGTCGGGACTAGCGTATCCTACAATGAGCAGTTCTTC.